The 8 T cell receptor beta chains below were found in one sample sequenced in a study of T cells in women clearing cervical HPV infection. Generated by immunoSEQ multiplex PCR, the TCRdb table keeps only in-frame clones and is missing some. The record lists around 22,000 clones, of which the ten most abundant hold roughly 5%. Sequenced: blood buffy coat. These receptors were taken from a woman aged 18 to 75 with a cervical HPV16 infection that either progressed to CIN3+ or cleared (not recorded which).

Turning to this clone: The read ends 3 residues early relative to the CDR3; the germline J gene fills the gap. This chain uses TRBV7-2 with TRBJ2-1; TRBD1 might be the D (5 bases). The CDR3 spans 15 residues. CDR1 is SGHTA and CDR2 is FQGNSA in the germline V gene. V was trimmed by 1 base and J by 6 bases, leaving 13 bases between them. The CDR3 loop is CASSLVGHSFNEQFF. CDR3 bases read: TGTGCCAGCAGCTTAGTAGGACACTCATTCAATGAG.

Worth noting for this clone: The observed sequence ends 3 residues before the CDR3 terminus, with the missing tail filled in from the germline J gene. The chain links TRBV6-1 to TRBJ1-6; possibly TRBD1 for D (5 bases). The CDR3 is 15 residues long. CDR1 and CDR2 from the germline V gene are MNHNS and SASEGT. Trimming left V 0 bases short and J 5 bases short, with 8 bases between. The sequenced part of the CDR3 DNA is TGTGCCAGCAGTGAAGCGGAGGGGCATAATTCACCC. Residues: CASSEAEGHNSP. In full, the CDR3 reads CASSEAEGHNSPLHF.

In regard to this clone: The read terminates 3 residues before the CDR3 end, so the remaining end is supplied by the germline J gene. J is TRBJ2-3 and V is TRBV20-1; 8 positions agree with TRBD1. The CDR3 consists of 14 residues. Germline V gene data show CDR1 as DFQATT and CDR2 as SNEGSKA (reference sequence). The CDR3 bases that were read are TGCAGTGCCCTTGGACAGGGAGATTGGCAGCCG. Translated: CSALGQGDWQP. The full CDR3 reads CSALGQGDWQPQYF.

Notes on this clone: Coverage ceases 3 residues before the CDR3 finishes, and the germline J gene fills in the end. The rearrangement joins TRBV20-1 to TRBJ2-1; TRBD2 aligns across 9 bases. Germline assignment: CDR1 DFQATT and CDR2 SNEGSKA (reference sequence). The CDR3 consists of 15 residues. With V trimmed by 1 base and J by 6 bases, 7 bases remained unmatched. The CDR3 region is CSARAMREGPNEQFF. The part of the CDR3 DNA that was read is TGCAGTGCTAGAGCTATGCGGGAGGGCCCCAATGAG.

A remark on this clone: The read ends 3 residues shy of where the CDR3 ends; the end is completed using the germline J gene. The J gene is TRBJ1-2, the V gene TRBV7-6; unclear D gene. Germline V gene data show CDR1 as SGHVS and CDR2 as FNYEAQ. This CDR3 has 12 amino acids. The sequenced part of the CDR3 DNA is TGTGCCAGCGGTAACGAAGCGGATACC. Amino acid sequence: CASGNEADT. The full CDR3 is CASGNEADTYTF.

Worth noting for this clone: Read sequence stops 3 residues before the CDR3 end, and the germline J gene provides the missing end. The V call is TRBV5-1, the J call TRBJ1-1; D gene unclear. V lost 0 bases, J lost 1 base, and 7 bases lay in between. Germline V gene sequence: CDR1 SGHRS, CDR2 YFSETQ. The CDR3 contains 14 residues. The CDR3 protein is CASSLDGGNTEAFF. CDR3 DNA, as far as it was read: TGCGCCAGCAGCTTGGACGGTGGGAACACTGAA.

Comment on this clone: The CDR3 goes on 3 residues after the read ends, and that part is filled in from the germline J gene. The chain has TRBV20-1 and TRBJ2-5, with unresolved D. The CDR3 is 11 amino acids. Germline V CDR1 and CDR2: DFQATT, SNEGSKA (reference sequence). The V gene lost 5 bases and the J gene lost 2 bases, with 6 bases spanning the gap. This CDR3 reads CSASGQETQYF. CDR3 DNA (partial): TGCAGTGCTTCCGGGCAAGAGACC.

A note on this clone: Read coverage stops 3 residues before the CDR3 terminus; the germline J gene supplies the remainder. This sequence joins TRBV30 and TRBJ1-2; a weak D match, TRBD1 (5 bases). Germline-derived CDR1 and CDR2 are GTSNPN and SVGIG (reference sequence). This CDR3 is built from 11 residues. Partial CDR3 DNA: TGTGCCTGGAGTGGGGGCAGCATT. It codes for CAWSGGSI. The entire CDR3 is CAWSGGSIYTF.